The clone carrying this T cell receptor beta chain occurred a few times. Its target is unknown. TCRdb re-called the reads with MiXCR, one entry per CDR3 protein. The data contain about 360,000 distinct CDR3 sequences, over 15% of them singletons. The sample comes from a study of T cell repertoires in cytomegalovirus infection. At the level of the study: It can be stated that public TCR beta signatures indicated CMV infection as well as a matching HLA type. Study results and caveats: Ex vivo responses were dominated by HLA-C-restricted CMV-specific TCR beta clonotypes. Individuals carrying CMV plus the relevant HLA were identified by cumulative frequency of public TCR beta families.

Germline CDR1 GTSNPN, CDR2 SVGIG (reference sequence). This CDR3 is 13 amino acids long. V lost 8 bases to trimming and J lost 3 bases, with 15 bases between them. The material sequenced was PBMCs. The J gene is TRBJ2-3, the V gene TRBV30; D is ambiguous. The sequence was obtained from a human donor in good health (CMV status not recorded). Some clones in this sample may be carry-over from other donors' samples. The CDR3 spells CARRQAATDTQYF. The CDR3 DNA follows: TGTGCCCGACGACAAGCCGCAACAGATACGCAGTATTTT.